The clone carrying this T cell receptor beta chain occurred a few times. The CDR3 totals 13 residues. Trimming shortened V by 4 bases and J by 7 bases, and 12 bases separated the two germline ends. CDR1 KGHDR and CDR2 SFDVKD come from the germline V gene. The data derive from a study of patients and donors after allogeneic stem cell transplantation. Each CDR3 protein gets one entry after TCRdb re-called the RT-PCR reads with MiXCR. The profile covers 200,000 to 250,000 distinct CDR3 sequences, with over 12% appearing a single time and roughly 12% taken by the ten largest. The V gene is TRBV24-1, the J gene TRBJ1-1; D is ambiguous. Input material: blood, either unsorted or a sorted T cell fraction (not recorded which). The receptor was isolated from a human donor who was either an allogeneic HSCT recipient or a stem cell or donor lymphocyte infusion donor (not recorded which). It is not recorded whose cells these are; they may come from a transplant donor. The CDR3 is CATSDPRRGEAFF. DNA of the CDR3: TGTGCCACCAGTGACCCTAGACGGGGTGAAGCTTTCTTT.